This entry is about one T cell receptor (beta chain). This entry belongs to a study of blood T cell repertoires in COVID-19. The CDR3 runs 14 residues. CDR1 is LNHNV, CDR2 YYDKDF, per germline (reference sequence). The junction had 8 bases not matched to a gene; V was cut back by 11 bases and J by 3 bases. Source study methods: Amplification of reference gene primers provided the estimated nucleated cell counts. Method: immunoSEQ multiplex PCR; TCRdb's copy keeps in-frame clones and lacks some. That table supplies the V and J calls and clone size; D and trimming were determined from the DNA. The repertoire has over 90,000 clones, more than 65% of them found once; the top ten carry around 4.5%.

This chain uses TRBV15 with TRBJ2-3; TRBD2 agrees at 10 bases. The source is a man aged 60 to 69 with acute or convalescent COVID-19. Sequencing was carried out using peripheral blood. The CDR3 sequence: CASKAGGPTDTQYF. CDR3 bases: TGTGCCTCGAAAGCGGGAGGGCCAACAGATACGCAGTATTTT.